The 26 T cell receptor beta chains below come from one sample, sequenced in a study of CD8 T cells in ankylosing spondylitis. Points from the study as a whole: Typical of ankylosing spondylitis blood, it appeared, was a TCR beta motif of roughly eight highly homologous variants.

Their antigen targets remain unknown. Each CDR3 protein is one row after TCRdb ran MiXCR on the 5' RACE reads. This table has around 890,000 distinct CDR3 sequences, about 10% appearing once. The specimen sequenced was blood, either unsorted or a sorted T cell fraction (not recorded which). These receptors originate from a male donor with ankylosing spondylitis.

This chain uses TRBV29-1 with TRBJ2-3; TRBD2 aligns across 15 bases. Germline V gives CDR1 SQVTM, CDR2 ANQGSEA. CDR3 length equals 18 residues. V shed 3 bases, J shed 4 bases, and the junction held 11 bases outside the gene matches. CDR3 amino acids: CSVEGVGGLAGGADTQYF. The CDR3 DNA reads TGCAGCGTTGAGGGAGTTGGAGGACTAGCGGGAGGGGCAGATACGCAGTATTTT.

This clonotype has a handful of counts. The genes are TRBV27 and TRBJ1-5; D is unclear. CDR1 is MNHEY, CDR2 SMNVEV, per germline (reference sequence). CDR3 length equals 16 residues. Between the trimmed V and J ends, which lost 0 bases and 0 bases, there was a span of 9 bases. CDR3 sequence: CASSLSNGYSNQPQHF. The CDR3 DNA follows: TGTGCCAGCAGTTTATCGAACGGATATAGCAATCAGCCCCAGCATTTT.

This chain links TRBV4-2 with TRBJ1-3; D gene uncertain. Trimming removed 1 base at V and 3 bases at J, with 10 bases between. The CDR3 runs to 15 residues. Germline CDR1 LGHNA, CDR2 YNFKEQ. This CDR3 is CASSQVSWGGNTIYF. In DNA, the CDR3 is TGTGCCAGCAGCCAAGTCTCCTGGGGTGGAAACACCATATATTTT.

This clonotype was found a few times. This chain uses TRBV7-2 with TRBJ1-4; D perhaps matches TRBD1 (5 bases). This CDR3 contains 14 residues. With 5 bases removed from V and 4 bases from J, the gap between germline ends came to 11 bases. Germline-derived CDR1 and CDR2 are SGHTA and FQGNSA. This chain's CDR3 is CASSARQNNEKLFF. CDR3 coding DNA: TGTGCCAGCAGCGCCCGACAGAATAATGAAAAACTGTTTTTT.

CDR3 sequence: CASSAHRGIGNTIYF. DNA of the CDR3: TGTGCCAGCAGCGCCCACAGGGGAATAGGAAACACCATATATTTT. The chain has TRBV7-2 and TRBJ1-3; TRBD1 matches 7 bases. Per the germline V gene, CDR1 is SGHTA and CDR2 is FQGNSA. Trimming took 5 bases from V and 4 from J; bases not matched to a gene: 8. The CDR3 contains 15 residues.

This clonotype has a count of ten or more. The V call is TRBV20-1, the J call TRBJ2-1; either TRBD1 or TRBD2 may supply D (5 bases each). The CDR3 totals 14 residues. V shed 4 bases and J shed 7 bases, with 17 bases lying between them. Looked up from germline, CDR1 is DFQATT and CDR2 is SNEGSKA (reference sequence). The chain's CDR3 is CSATRDPAGNEQFF. The CDR3 region has the DNA TGCAGTGCTACCCGGGACCCCGCCGGGAATGAGCAGTTCTTC.

This clonotype occurred many times. This sequence joins TRBV7-2 and TRBJ2-5, with a weak D call TRBD2 (5 bases). From germline, CDR1 is SGHTA and CDR2 FQGNSA. The CDR3 is made up of 14 amino acids. V lost 4 bases and J lost 2, with 11 bases in between. In DNA form, the CDR3 reads TGTGCCAGCAGCTCCTTCGGCGGGCAAGAGACCCAGTACTTC. It encodes CASSSFGGQETQYF.

This clonotype appeared a few times. The chain has TRBV20-1 and TRBJ2-1; TRBD1 matches 7 bases. This CDR3 has 16 residues. The germline gives CDR1 DFQATT, CDR2 SNEGSKA (reference sequence). With V trimmed by 2 bases and J by 2 bases, 9 bases remained unmatched. The CDR3 here is CSARSSGGFAYNEQFF. CDR3 nucleotide sequence: TGCAGTGCTAGAAGTTCAGGGGGTTTTGCCTACAATGAGCAGTTCTTC.

The V call is TRBV20-1, the J call TRBJ2-3, with unresolved D. Germline CDR1 DFQATT, CDR2 SNEGSKA (reference sequence). The CDR3 extends over 13 amino acids. CDR3 DNA: TGCAGCGCGACGGATTCTAGCACAGATACGCAGTATTTT. Translated: CSATDSSTDTQYF.

The V and J genes are TRBV20-1 and TRBJ2-1, with D perhaps TRBD1 or TRBD2 (5 bases each). V lost 1 base and J lost 0, with 19 bases in between. The CDR3 has 18 amino acids. CDR1 and CDR2 from the germline V gene are DFQATT and SNEGSKA (reference sequence). CDR3 coding DNA: TGCAGTGCTAGAGGGCCCCATCTCGGGACGAGCTCCTACAATGAGCAGTTCTTC. Protein product: CSARGPHLGTSSYNEQFF.

This clonotype was seen only a few times. The V call is TRBV6-1, the J call TRBJ1-1; no clear D gene. This CDR3 has 13 amino acids. V was cut by 0 bases and J by 3 bases, with 5 bases left in between. Germline loops: CDR1 MNHNS, CDR2 SASEGT. In DNA form, the CDR3 reads TGTGCCAGCAGTGAAGCTCTTGACACTGAAGCTTTCTTT. Its protein product is CASSEALDTEAFF.

This clonotype was observed many times. The CDR3: CASRQEGGAEAFF. In nucleotides, the CDR3 is TGCGCCAGCAGACAGGAGGGGGGAGCTGAAGCTTTCTTT. The V call is TRBV5-1, the J call TRBJ1-1; possibly TRBD1 for D (6 bases). V shed 5 bases and J shed 6 bases, with 14 bases lying between them. CDR1 SGHRS and CDR2 YFSETQ come from the germline V gene. The CDR3 covers 13 residues.

This clonotype was detected a few times. J is TRBJ2-3 and V is TRBV9; D unresolved. The CDR3 consists of 14 residues. Germline CDR1 is SGDLS and CDR2 is YYNGEE. V lost 1 base and J 6 bases, leaving 12 bases between the germline ends. Written as DNA, the CDR3 is TGTGCCAGCAGCGTATCACGACCCGACGATACGCAGTATTTT. Its translation: CASSVSRPDDTQYF.

As for this clonotype: Being one base from a much bigger clone, this may be a read error. The chain employs TRBV5-6 and TRBJ2-7, with D unclear. V lost 3 bases to trimming and J lost 1 base, with 11 bases between them. Germline V CDR1 and CDR2: SGHDT, YYEEEE. The CDR3 runs 14 residues. The CDR3 loop reads CASSWLEVSYEQYF. The CDR3 DNA reads as TGTGCCAGCAGCTGGCTAGAGGTATCCTACGAGCAGTACTTC.

This clonotype has a count of ten or more. The chain uses TRBV20-1 and TRBJ2-7, with D unclear. Trimming took 3 bases from V and 1 from J, leaving 1 base between them. From germline, CDR1 is DFQATT and CDR2 SNEGSKA (reference sequence). The CDR3 runs 10 residues. The CDR3 loop is CSASSYEQYF. The CDR3 nucleotides are TGCAGTGCTAGTTCCTACGAGCAGTACTTC.

This clonotype was counted at least ten times. The rearrangement joins TRBV7-9 to TRBJ2-6, with D possibly TRBD2 on 6 matching bases. V was trimmed by 0 bases and J by 2 bases, leaving 8 bases between them. From germline, CDR1 is SEHNR and CDR2 FQNEAQ (reference sequence). This CDR3 has 16 amino acids. The DNA for the CDR3 is TGTGCCAGCAGCTTAGCTGGAGGGACTGGGGCCAACGTCCTGACTTTC. Amino acids: CASSLAGGTGANVLTF.

This clonotype came up a few times. V usage is TRBV5-6 and J usage is TRBJ2-5; D ambiguous. Deletions cut 2 bases from V and 3 bases from J, with 14 bases between. Germline CDR1 reads SGHDT; CDR2 reads YYEEEE. The CDR3 covers 15 residues. The CDR3: CASSLKDLGKETQYF. CDR3 nucleotides: TGTGCCAGCAGCTTAAAGGACCTAGGGAAAGAGACCCAGTACTTC.

For this clonotype: A much larger clonotype is one base distant, so this may be a read error. The rearrangement joins TRBV6-6 to TRBJ2-7, with 7 nucleotides matching TRBD1. The V gene's germline CDR1 is MNHNY and CDR2 SVGAGI (reference sequence). The length of the CDR3 is 13 residues. CDR3 DNA: TGTGCCAACAGTTACAGGGGAACCTACGAGCAGTACTTC. It yields the protein CANSYRGTYEQYF.

This sequence joins TRBV11-2 and TRBJ2-5; D is undetermined. The CDR3 has 12 amino acids. The germline V and J ends were trimmed by 4 bases and 7 bases, with 10 bases remaining between them. The germline CDR1 and CDR2 sequences are SGHAT and FQNNGV. The CDR3 coding sequence is TGTGCCAGCAGCTCCACTCGAGGGACCCAGTACTTC. Translated: CASSSTRGTQYF.

The chain links TRBV7-3 to TRBJ1-6; D not resolved. CDR1 is SGHTA and CDR2 is FQGTGA in the germline V gene. The CDR3 loop spans 17 amino acids. V lost 1 base and J lost 0, with 10 bases in between. CDR3 sequence reads: CASSLKPPSSYNSPLHF. The DNA of the CDR3 is TGTGCCAGCAGCTTAAAGCCTCCGAGCTCCTATAATTCACCCCTCCACTTT.

This clonotype occurred many times. The rearrangement links TRBV7-2 to TRBJ2-3; D is perhaps TRBD2 (6 bases). V lost 5 bases and J 1 base, leaving 10 bases between the germline ends. The CDR3 totals 14 residues. Per the germline V gene, CDR1 is SGHTA and CDR2 is FQGNSA. For the CDR3, the DNA is TGTGCCAGCAGCCTCCGGAGGGGCACAGATACGCAGTATTTT. It is translated as CASSLRRGTDTQYF.

V and J are TRBV12-3 or TRBV12-4 and TRBJ2-5, with 11 bases identical to TRBD2. The CDR3 covers 14 residues. V was clipped by 8 bases and J by 1 base; unmatched bases: 3. CDR3 nucleotide sequence: TGTGCCAGCGCGCTAGCGGGGGGCCAAGAGACCCAGTACTTC. Amino acids: CASALAGGQETQYF.

The V call is TRBV6-5, the J call TRBJ1-1; no clear D. The CDR3 loop spans 16 amino acids. The V gene's germline CDR1 is MNHEY and CDR2 SVGAGI. The V gene lost 0 bases and the J gene lost 0 bases, with 11 bases spanning the gap. The CDR3 region is CASSYSGVILNTEAFF. CDR3 bases: TGTGCCAGCAGTTACTCGGGCGTGATTCTGAACACTGAAGCTTTCTTT.

This clonotype was detected a few times. V is TRBV6-5 and J is TRBJ1-2; no definite D call. Looked up from germline, CDR1 is MNHEY and CDR2 is SVGAGI. The CDR3 spans 16 residues. Trimming stripped 0 bases from V and 4 bases from J, with 15 bases between. CDR3 bases: TGTGCCAGCAGTTACTCGAAAGATCACCTGCTCTATGGCTACACCTTC. This encodes CASSYSKDHLLYGYTF.

The chain links TRBV20-1 to TRBJ2-1, with 7 bases fitting TRBD1. Germline CDR1 and CDR2: DFQATT and SNEGSKA (reference sequence). The CDR3 is 12 amino acids. With V trimmed by 6 bases and J by 3 bases, 2 bases remained unmatched. DNA for the CDR3: TGCAGTGCCGACAGGGACTACAATGAGCAGTTCTTC. This gives the protein CSADRDYNEQFF.

This clonotype came up a few times. The chain employs TRBV6-1 and TRBJ2-4; a possible D gene is TRBD1 (5 bases). V lost 2 bases and J lost 7, with 9 bases in between. The CDR3 is made up of 13 amino acids. The germline CDR1 and CDR2 sequences are MNHNS and SASEGT. CDR3 amino acids: CASSEQPGNIQYF. DNA of the CDR3: TGTGCCAGCAGTGAACAGCCAGGGAACATTCAGTACTTC.